Listed below are T cell receptor beta chains from one sample, sequenced in a study of human T cells and chemical hapten exposure. TCRdb fed the RACE reads into MiXCR, producing one record per CDR3 protein. The table has nearly 350,000 distinct CDR3 sequences, about 7% seen once. The sample was whole blood, taken in connection with sensitization to the hapten diphenylcyclopropenone (DPC). These receptor sequences come from a woman between 18 and 30 years old with alopecia areata. Some clones in this sample may be carry-over from other donors' samples. Each CDR3 is given with its conserved first and last residue. The D gene is left open where the match is weak.

j_call | v_call | d_call | cdr3_aa
TRBJ2-2 | TRBV4-1 | . | CASSQDSYGELFF
TRBJ2-7 | TRBV7-3 | . | CASSPQEGYEQYF
TRBJ1-1 | TRBV6-2/TRBV6-3 | . | CASTPQGSYEAFF
TRBJ2-5 | TRBV4-3 | TRBD1 | CASSHDRGLQETQYF
TRBJ2-3 | TRBV7-2 | TRBD2 | CASSLAIGAGASDTQYF
TRBJ1-6 | TRBV4-3 | . | CASSQDGGSGQGLGSPLHF
TRBJ2-4 | TRBV6-1 | . | CASSEEEGRKDKNIQYF
TRBJ1-5 | TRBV28 | TRBD1 | CASCQSGTGVSNF
TRBJ1-4 | TRBV27 | . | CASSSQRETNEKLFF
TRBJ2-2 | TRBV6-1 | TRBD1 | CASRTGSNTGELFF
TRBJ2-4 | TRBV7-9 | . | CASSFRQNIQYF
TRBJ2-3 | TRBV2 | TRBD2 | CASIGNSGGTDTQYF
TRBJ2-1 | TRBV29-1 | . | CSVDTSLFYEQFF
TRBJ1-6 | TRBV6-2/TRBV6-3 | . | CASSFNQLFSSYNSPLHF
TRBJ1-3 | TRBV5-1 | TRBD1 | CASSHGDRGPTGSGNTIYF
TRBJ1-1 | TRBV4-3 | . | CASSQVVDPTEAFF
TRBJ2-5 | TRBV7-9 | . | CASSLFTGIGETQYF
TRBJ1-4 | TRBV7-2 | . | CASTILGGEKLFF
TRBJ2-3 | TRBV7-2 | . | CASSYRDTDTQYF
TRBJ2-5 | TRBV6-2/TRBV6-3 | . | CASSYPGDAEETQYF
TRBJ1-6 | TRBV7-2 | . | CASSLIGSGPLHF
TRBJ1-6 | TRBV7-9 | TRBD1 | CASSWTGGDSPLQF
TRBJ2-1 | TRBV18 | TRBD2 | CASSAGTSLREQFF
TRBJ2-2 | TRBV5-5 | . | CASSFLPTGELFF
TRBJ1-1 | TRBV6-5 | . | CASRSRYTEAFF
TRBJ1-5 | TRBV28 | TRBD1 | CASSLGQGRQPQHF
TRBJ2-3 | TRBV5-6 | . | CASSLLSADTQYF
TRBJ1-4 | TRBV27 | . | CASSLSATGTNEKLFF
TRBJ1-2 | TRBV27 | . | CASSPKLGRSYGYTF
TRBJ1-5 | TRBV20-1 | . | CSARDSGKNQPQHF
TRBJ1-1 | TRBV6-5 | TRBD1 | CASSSTGGRNTEAFF
TRBJ1-2 | TRBV29-1 | TRBD1 | CSVGAGTGKGYGYTF
TRBJ2-4 | TRBV7-2 | . | CASSLDWAAVVGKNIQYF
TRBJ2-3 | TRBV21-1 | . | CASSRSGGSTDTQYF
TRBJ1-1 | TRBV20-1 | . | CSARGDSKGEAFF
TRBJ1-2 | TRBV20-1 | . | CSARVPSGYGYTF
TRBJ2-4 | TRBV3-1 | . | CASSQDLQKNIQYF
TRBJ2-3 | TRBV10-3 | TRBD2 | CAASGGAIDTQYF
TRBJ2-3 | TRBV7-9 | . | CASIIPGAGTDTQYF
TRBJ1-1 | TRBV27 | TRBD1 | CASSFWGQGETEAFF
TRBJ1-6 | TRBV2 | . | CASRPDSRDSPLHF
TRBJ1-5 | TRBV7-9 | TRBD1 | CASSLEVGTGPTQPQHF
TRBJ1-5 | TRBV28 | TRBD1 | CASSPGQVDQPQHF
TRBJ2-7 | TRBV3-1 | TRBD1 | CASSPGQELGEQYF
TRBJ2-7 | TRBV6-6 | TRBD1 | CASRAPGQTYEQYF
TRBJ2-7 | TRBV29-1 | . | CSVARAGPYEQYF
TRBJ2-5 | TRBV6-6 | . | CASSYSRGRTGETQYF
TRBJ2-1 | TRBV2 | . | CATSTSVPEQFF